This T cell receptor (beta chain) was found in a study of glioma-infiltrating T cells after dendritic cell vaccination. The data were produced by immunoSEQ multiplex PCR, yet TCRdb's version contains in-frame clones alone and is incomplete. The table includes roughly 82,000 clones, about 90% detected once. Trimming took off 3 bases at V and 6 bases at J, with 20 bases between the two ends. The CDR3 loop spans 17 amino acids. CDR1 and CDR2 (germline): SGHTA, FQGTGA. The sample consisted of blood, taken before dendritic cell vaccination. The rearrangement links TRBV7-3 to TRBJ2-2, with D maybe TRBD2 (6 bases). This TCR came from a human donor with glioblastoma. For the CDR3, the DNA is TGTGCCAGCAGCTTCCTCGCGAGGGCGGAGGGAGCCGGGGAGCTGTTTTTT. This sequence encodes CASSFLARAEGAGELFF.